The text below deals with one T cell receptor (beta chain). CDR3 size: 15 residues. Deletions cut 2 bases from V and 4 bases from J, with 11 bases between. CDR1 and CDR2 from the germline V gene are MNHEY and SVGEGT. The data were obtained in a study of blood T cell repertoires in COVID-19. Measured with immunoSEQ multiplex PCR; TCRdb has only the in-frame clones, and not every one. The sample records about 280,000 clones, 75% to 90% being singletons. The specimen was PBMCs or T cells enriched from blood (not recorded which). The chain has TRBV6-2 or TRBV6-3 and TRBJ2-2; D gene ambiguous. The clonotype comes from a woman aged 45 to 65 who had recovered from COVID-19. The CDR3: CASSYQGPGTGELFF. CDR3 nucleotide sequence: TGTGCCAGCAGTTACCAAGGCCCGGGCACCGGGGAGCTGTTTTTT.